These 28 T cell receptor beta chains originate from one sample sequenced in a study of cytomegalovirus exposure and HLA in healthy donors. Data came from immunoSEQ multiplex PCR; TCRdb stores just in-frame clones and leaves some out. The sample holds under 200,000 clones; more than 75% are singletons and the top ten take around 6.7%. The specimen sequenced was PBMCs. The receptors were gathered from a man aged 18 to 30 in good health and CMV-seropositive.

This chain uses TRBV11-2 with TRBJ2-7; 7 nucleotides agree with TRBD1. The CDR3 totals 14 residues. J gave up 3 bases and V 3 bases, and 5 bases lay outside the gene matches. Per the germline V gene, CDR1 is SGHAT and CDR2 is FQNNGV. The CDR3 is CASSFGTDYYEQYF. Written as DNA, the CDR3 is TGTGCCAGCAGCTTCGGGACAGACTACTACGAGCAGTACTTC.

This clone was seen a handful of times. This CDR3 is also generated by other DNA sequences in the sample. The V and J genes are TRBV7-2 and TRBJ2-7; 8 bases are shared with TRBD1. The CDR3 is 12 residues long. V lost 5 bases and J lost 6; bases outside the gene matches: 3. The V gene's germline CDR1 is SGHTA and CDR2 FQGNSA. Here the CDR3 DNA reads TGTGCCAGCAGCCCAGACAGGGGCGAGCAGTACTTC. This codes for CASSPDRGEQYF.

The genes are TRBV10-2 and TRBJ2-1; unclear D gene. The V gene's germline CDR1 is WSHSY and CDR2 SAAADI. The V end lost 0 bases, the J end lost 0 bases, and 12 bases lay between the germline ends. The CDR3 has 17 residues. The CDR3 DNA reads TGCGCCAGCAGTGAGTCCAGACTGAGGAGCTCCTACAATGAGCAGTTCTTC. This codes for CASSESRLRSSYNEQFF.

The sample holds one count of this clone. The chain is built from TRBV7-9 and TRBJ2-7; no definite D call. The CDR3 sequence is 13 residues long. Germline V lookup: CDR1 SEHNR, CDR2 FQNEAQ (reference sequence). V dropped 3 bases and J dropped 2 bases, with 8 bases sitting between them. The CDR3, as DNA: TGTGCCAGCAGCTTCAACAGTGCCTACGAGCAGTACTTC. It codes for CASSFNSAYEQYF.

The genes are TRBV4-1 and TRBJ1-2, with 7 positions matching TRBD1. The CDR3 totals 16 residues. After removal of 2 bases from V and 4 bases from J, the junction contained 10 bases not matched to a gene. Per germline, CDR1 MGHRA and CDR2 YSYEKL. CDR3 sequence (DNA): TGCGCCAGCAGCCAACCAGGGGGAATATCCTCCTATGGCTACACCTTC. This translates into CASSQPGGISSYGYTF.

The V and J genes are TRBV7-3 and TRBJ1-1; the D gene is possibly TRBD1 (6 bases). Germline V CDR1 and CDR2: SGHTA, FQGTGA. The CDR3 runs to 13 residues. V was cut by 5 bases and J by 7 bases, with 14 bases left in between. In nucleotides, the CDR3 is TGTGCCAGCAGCCCAGCGGGGGCAGATGAAGCTTTCTTT. Protein: CASSPAGADEAFF.

The chain combines TRBV10-3 with TRBJ1-1; D unclear. This CDR3 is 14 amino acids long. Germline V gene data show CDR1 as ENHRY and CDR2 as SYGVKD. Trimming removed 2 bases at V and 1 base at J, with 8 bases between. The CDR3 nucleotides read TGTGCCATCAGTGAGGGGCAGGCGAACACTGAAGCTTTCTTT. It codes for CAISEGQANTEAFF.

V and J are TRBV27 and TRBJ2-5; 7 nucleotides align to TRBD2. Matching the DNA end better, TRBJ2-7 makes the J call doubtful. The CDR3 spans 13 residues. The germline gives CDR1 MNHEY, CDR2 SMNVEV (reference sequence). CDR3 DNA: TGTGCCAGCGGCTGGGGGGGTGCCTACGAGCAGTACTTC. Residues: CASGWGGAYEQYF.

V is TRBV9 and J is TRBJ2-3; D is possibly TRBD1 (6 bases). V lost 4 bases and J lost 0, with 15 bases in between. This CDR3 has 16 residues. Germline loops: CDR1 SGDLS, CDR2 YYNGEE. This CDR3 reads CASSIRGHPSTDTQYF. In DNA, the CDR3 is TGTGCCAGCAGCATCAGGGGCCACCCTAGCACAGATACGCAGTATTTT. The variable domain in full, completed from reference TRBV9 and TRBJ2-3, reads DSGVTQTPKHLITATGQRVTLRCSPRSGDLSVYWYQQSLDQGLQFLIQYYNGEERAKGNILERFSAQQFPDLHSELNLSSLELGDSALYFCASSIRGHPSTDTQYFGPGTRLTVL.

The chain joins TRBV28 to TRBJ2-3, with unresolved D. The germline V and J ends were trimmed by 6 bases and 5 bases, with 9 bases remaining between them. Germline-derived CDR1 and CDR2 are MDHEN and SYDVKM. This CDR3 has 12 amino acids. CDR3 DNA: TGTGCCAGCAGCACCGAGGTAGATACGCAGTATTTT. It specifies CASSTEVDTQYF.

The CDR3, as DNA: TGTGCCAGCAGCCCTCCCATGGGACTAGCGGATTCGAACACCGGGGAGCTGTTTTTT. The encoded protein is CASSPPMGLADSNTGELFF. This rearrangement joins TRBV9 to TRBJ2-2, with TRBD2 matching over 11 bases. The CDR3 consists of 19 residues. With 4 bases clipped from V and 0 bases from J, the junction kept 11 bases outside the gene matches. Per germline, CDR1 SGDLS and CDR2 YYNGEE.

This clone appeared a single time. The chain joins TRBV9 to TRBJ2-3; 10 bases are shared with TRBD2. Germline V gene sequence: CDR1 SGDLS, CDR2 YYNGEE. J was trimmed by 2 bases and V by 3 bases; bases with no gene match: 6. This CDR3 contains 16 residues. For the CDR3, the DNA is TGTGCCAGCAGCGGCGGGCTAGCGGGAGACACAGATACGCAGTATTTT. Amino acids: CASSGGLAGDTDTQYF.

The chain has TRBV30 and TRBJ2-3; perhaps TRBD2 as D (7 bases). Germline V lookup: CDR1 GTSNPN, CDR2 SVGIG (reference sequence). V was trimmed by 2 bases and J by 2 bases, leaving 14 bases between them. The CDR3 runs to 15 residues. This CDR3 reads CAWSPLGGATDTQYF. In DNA form, the CDR3 reads TGTGCCTGGAGTCCCCTTGGGGGGGCCACAGATACGCAGTATTTT.

This clone appeared a single time. This chain uses TRBV7-3 with TRBJ2-2, with D tentatively TRBD2 (6 bases). CDR3 length: 14 amino acids. The germline V gene encodes CDR1 SGHTA and CDR2 FQGTGA. The V end lost 5 bases, the J end lost 7 bases, and 14 bases lay between the germline ends. This CDR3 reads CASSRAGQGGELFF. The CDR3 DNA follows: TGTGCCAGCAGCCGTGCGGGGCAGGGCGGGGAGCTGTTTTTT.

V is TRBV28 and J is TRBJ2-7, with 7 positions matching TRBD1. The CDR3 totals 16 residues. J lost 0 bases, V lost 2 bases, and 7 bases had no gene match. Germline CDR1 is MDHEN and CDR2 is SYDVKM. CDR3 bases: TGTGCCAGCAGTTTACCCGGGACAGTTTTCTCCTACGAGCAGTACTTC. As protein: CASSLPGTVFSYEQYF.

This chain's CDR3 is CAWRASWGYTF. In DNA form, the CDR3 reads TGTGCCTGGAGGGCCTCCTGGGGCTACACCTTC. The V call is TRBV30, the J call TRBJ1-2; D call uncertain. V lost 3 bases to trimming and J lost 8 bases, with 10 bases between them. Germline CDR1 and CDR2: GTSNPN and SVGIG (reference sequence). The CDR3 has 11 amino acids.

The chain recombines TRBV9 with TRBJ2-1; TRBD2 aligns across 11 bases. This CDR3 has 15 amino acids. V lost 4 bases and J lost 8; bases outside the gene matches: 8. Germline V gene lookup returns CDR1 SGDLS and CDR2 YYNGEE. The CDR3 is CASSTTSGSSDEQFF. CDR3 bases: TGTGCCAGCAGCACCACTAGCGGGAGTAGTGATGAGCAGTTCTTC.

The chain combines TRBV9 with TRBJ2-4, with TRBD1 identical over 9 bases. V trimming: 4 bases; J trimming: 5 bases; junction bases outside the gene matches: 13. The CDR3 is 17 residues long. Germline V CDR1 and CDR2: SGDLS, YYNGEE. The DNA of the CDR3 is TGTGCCAGCAGCCCCAGGACAGGGGCTTTGGGGCAAAACATTCAGTACTTC. Amino acids: CASSPRTGALGQNIQYF.

The genes are TRBV27 and TRBJ2-7, with TRBD2 matching over 10 bases. V shed 2 bases, J shed 2 bases, and the junction held 12 bases outside the gene matches. In germline, CDR1 is MNHEY, CDR2 SMNVEV (reference sequence). The CDR3 contains 18 residues. CDR3 protein: CASSLRVLAGTVTYEQYF. The CDR3 DNA reads TGTGCCAGCAGTTTACGGGTACTAGCGGGGACTGTTACCTACGAGCAGTACTTC.

The V and J genes are TRBV5-6 and TRBJ2-1, with 9 bases that match TRBD2. CDR1 SGHDT and CDR2 YYEEEE come from the germline V gene. V lost 1 base and J lost 4; bases outside the gene matches: 6. This CDR3 has 16 residues. The CDR3: CASSLRLAGIYNEQFF. In DNA, the CDR3 is TGTGCCAGCAGCTTGAGGCTAGCGGGGATTTACAATGAGCAGTTCTTC.

This chain joins TRBV1 and TRBJ2-4; TRBD2 was called by the table and not checked on the DNA. TRBV1 is classified as a pseudogene. The CDR3 spans 15 residues. CDR3 region: CTSSRSGREENIQYF. For the CDR3, the DNA is TGCACCAGCAGCCGGTCGGGCAGGGAGGAAAACATTCAGTACTTC.

The CDR3 DNA sequence: TGTGCCAGCAGCCAAGAGATCCCCATCGGGGAGATCTCCTACGAGCAGTACTTC. This sequence encodes CASSQEIPIGEISYEQYF. This chain uses TRBV14 with TRBJ2-7; D is perhaps TRBD2 (5 bases). Germline CDR1 SGHDN, CDR2 FVKESK. Trimming removed 0 bases from V and 0 bases from J, with 18 bases in between. This CDR3 is 18 amino acids long.

This chain uses TRBV11-2 with TRBJ2-5; TRBD1 matches at 9 bases. This CDR3 region has 15 residues. CDR1 is SGHAT, CDR2 FQNNGV, per germline. After removal of 5 bases from V and 5 bases from J, the junction contained 9 bases not matched to a gene. DNA for the CDR3: TGTGCCAGCAGCCACAAACAGGGGGCATACGAGACCCAGTACTTC. Its translation: CASSHKQGAYETQYF.

The chain links TRBV5-1 to TRBJ2-1; 8 bases match TRBD2. The J segment lost 7 bases and the V segment lost 1 base, leaving 22 bases of the junction unmatched. CDR1 SGHRS and CDR2 YFSETQ come from the germline V gene. This CDR3 contains 20 residues. The CDR3 DNA reads TGCGCCAGCAGCTTGCTAATCCAGGCCCGTAGTAGCGGGATCTTTAATGAGCAGTTCTTC. It yields the protein CASSLLIQARSSGIFNEQFF.

The chain has TRBV28 and TRBJ2-1; 11 bases align to TRBD2. Germline trimming cut 5 bases from V and 8 bases from J; bases unmatched to any gene: 11. The CDR3 runs to 16 residues. Germline V CDR1 and CDR2: MDHEN, SYDVKM. Written as DNA, the CDR3 is TGTGCCAGCAGTACGGGACTAGCGGTCGCTCTTTATGAGCAGTTCTTC. Protein sequence: CASSTGLAVALYEQFF.

The chain couples TRBV6-4 to TRBJ2-1; 9 bases are a match to TRBD2. V shed 2 bases and J 3 bases; nucleotides not matched to a gene: 2. Germline-derived CDR1 and CDR2 are MRHNA and SNTAGT. The CDR3 has 15 amino acids. The CDR3: CASSDGSGSYNEQFF. The DNA for the CDR3 is TGTGCCAGCAGTGACGGTAGCGGGAGCTACAATGAGCAGTTCTTC.

The chain joins TRBV28 to TRBJ2-7; 8 positions match TRBD2. Germline V gene data show CDR1 as MDHEN and CDR2 as SYDVKM. This CDR3 has 15 residues. V was pared by 7 bases and J by 3 bases, with 11 bases of the junction left unmatched. CDR3 in amino acids: CASTLGSGRFYEQYF. CDR3 nucleotides: TGTGCCAGCACCTTAGGCAGCGGGAGATTCTACGAGCAGTACTTC.

CDR3: CASSPLAGFYNEQFF. Written as DNA, the CDR3 is TGTGCCAGCAGCCCGCTAGCGGGATTCTACAATGAGCAGTTCTTC. V is TRBV4-2 and J is TRBJ2-1, with 9 positions matching TRBD2. Germline trimming cut 4 bases from V and 3 bases from J; bases unmatched to any gene: 4. Germline V CDR1 and CDR2: LGHNA, YNFKEQ. The CDR3 totals 15 residues.